One sample yielded the 32 T cell receptor beta chains listed below, sequenced in a study of CD8 T cells in ankylosing spondylitis. TCRdb recomputed calls from the 5' RACE reads with MiXCR, one row per CDR3 protein. The sample carries some 140,000 distinct CDR3 sequences, about 6.7% recorded once. The source material was blood, either unsorted or a sorted T cell fraction (not recorded which). These receptors were collected from a female donor with ankylosing spondylitis or in good health (not recorded which).

The J gene is TRBJ1-1, the V gene TRBV5-1; possible D gene TRBD1, 6 bases. Germline V CDR1 and CDR2: SGHRS, YFSETQ. V was pared by 0 bases and J by 1 base, with 10 bases between. The CDR3 extends over 15 amino acids. CDR3 sequence reads: CASSLAGGANTEAFF. CDR3 coding DNA: TGCGCCAGCAGCTTGGCCGGGGGCGCGAACACTGAAGCTTTCTTT.

The chain recombines TRBV19 with TRBJ2-7; weak D call: TRBD1 (5 bases). V lost 10 bases to trimming and J lost 0 bases, with 13 bases between them. This CDR3 spans 13 amino acids. CDR1 and CDR2 (germline): LNHDA, SQIVND (reference sequence). CDR3 loop: CATTGHDSYEQYF. The CDR3 region has the DNA TGTGCCACTACAGGACACGACTCCTACGAGCAGTACTTC.

This clonotype showed up many times. The junction departs from the called germline gene at one end, perhaps through a read error. This chain links TRBV10-3 with TRBJ2-3, with a weak D call TRBD1 (8 bases). Germline assignment: CDR1 ENHRY and CDR2 SYGVKD. CDR3 length: 15 residues. The CDR3 bases are TGTGTCATCAGTGAATTTACAGGGGGGGCAGATACGCAGTATTTT. It encodes CVISEFTGGADTQYF.

This clonotype was observed at least ten times. The CDR3 is CASSQTGLQETQYF. CDR3 DNA sequence: TGTGCCAGCAGCCAAACCGGGTTGCAAGAGACCCAGTACTTC. The J gene is TRBJ2-5, the V gene TRBV14, with D hard to call. The CDR3 sequence is 14 residues long. V was pared by 2 bases and J by 2 bases, with 9 bases between. The germline V gene has CDR1 SGHDN and CDR2 FVKESK.

V and J are TRBV12-3 or TRBV12-4 and TRBJ2-7, with D possibly being TRBD2 (5 bases). The CDR3 spans 13 residues. V was pared by 1 base and J by 8 bases, with 12 bases between. The CDR3: CASSLERAPQQYF. In nucleotides, the CDR3 is TGTGCCAGCAGTTTAGAGAGGGCCCCTCAGCAGTACTTC.

The rearrangement uses TRBV30 and TRBJ2-1; TRBD2 matches at 11 bases. From germline, CDR1 is GTSNPN and CDR2 SVGIG (reference sequence). After removal of 1 base from V and 9 bases from J, the junction contained 11 bases not matched to a gene. The CDR3 length is 16 residues. CDR3 sequence reads: CAWSGWWVAGGIEQFF. For the CDR3, the DNA is TGTGCCTGGAGTGGTTGGTGGGTAGCGGGGGGGATTGAGCAGTTCTTC.

The rearrangement links TRBV12-3 or TRBV12-4 to TRBJ1-2; D unclear. CDR3 size: 14 residues. Trimming removed 6 bases from V and 1 base from J, with 12 bases in between. CDR3 loop: CASSRAQFNYGYTF. DNA of the CDR3: TGTGCCAGCAGCCGGGCCCAGTTTAACTATGGCTACACCTTC.

This clonotype has a handful of counts. V gene TRBV24-1 combines with J gene TRBJ2-1; weak D call: TRBD2 (6 bases). This CDR3 spans 16 amino acids. Trimming took off 7 bases at V and 0 bases at J, with 15 bases between the two ends. Germline CDR1 KGHDR, CDR2 SFDVKD. The CDR3 loop is CATRGTSDRSYNEQFF. The CDR3 bases are TGTGCCACCAGGGGGACTTCGGACCGCTCCTACAATGAGCAGTTCTTC.

This clonotype was picked up many times. The chain joins TRBV30 to TRBJ1-4; no reliable D call. Germline CDR1 is GTSNPN and CDR2 is SVGIG (reference sequence). The CDR3 loop spans 13 amino acids. Trimming took 0 bases from V and 5 from J, leaving 7 bases between them. As DNA, the CDR3 is TGTGCCTGGAGTGTACAAGGGAATGAAAAACTGTTTTTT. Residues: CAWSVQGNEKLFF.

At least ten counts were recorded for this clonotype. V and J are TRBV5-1 and TRBJ2-1, with 13 bases aligning to TRBD2. The CDR3 is made up of 16 amino acids. Losses at the gene ends were 4 bases for V and 7 bases for J; bases not matched to a gene: 8. From germline, CDR1 is SGHRS and CDR2 YFSETQ. The CDR3 region is CASSGATSGGLNEQFF. CDR3 in DNA: TGCGCCAGCAGCGGGGCGACTAGCGGGGGGCTAAATGAGCAGTTCTTC.

This clonotype was seen at least ten times. The rearrangement uses TRBV28 and TRBJ2-3; 14 nucleotides line up with TRBD2. This CDR3 has 17 amino acids. Germline V gene data show CDR1 as MDHEN and CDR2 as SYDVKM. The trim removed 2 bases at V and 5 bases at J, leaving 6 bases unmatched. DNA of the CDR3: TGTGCCAGCAGTTTAGGAGGGACTAGCGGGGGACGAGATACGCAGTATTTT. Protein: CASSLGGTSGGRDTQYF.

A word on this clonotype: Being one base from a much bigger clone, this may be a read error. The rearrangement joins TRBV7-2 to TRBJ2-7; TRBD1 might be the D (5 bases). V was clipped by 8 bases and J by 0 bases, with 14 bases between them. This CDR3 comprises 14 residues. From germline, CDR1 is SGHTA and CDR2 FQGNSA. Here the CDR3 reads CASRGARASYEQYF. The DNA of the CDR3 is TGTGCCAGCCGTGGGGCTCGGGCCTCCTACGAGCAGTACTTC.

This clonotype was detected many times. V gene TRBV7-2 combines with J gene TRBJ2-1; D perhaps matches TRBD2 (5 bases). The germline V gene has CDR1 SGHTA and CDR2 FQGNSA. The CDR3 contains 12 residues. Trimming removed 4 bases from V and 7 bases from J, with 8 bases in between. The CDR3 nucleotides read TGTGCCAGCAGCTGGGGAGTTAATGAGCAGTTCTTC. This codes for CASSWGVNEQFF.

This clonotype was observed at least ten times. J is TRBJ2-5 and V is TRBV5-1; 7 nucleotides line up with TRBD2. The germline gives CDR1 SGHRS, CDR2 YFSETQ. CDR3 length equals 14 residues. The ends lost 2 bases at V and 3 bases at J; junction bases unmatched: 4. The CDR3 DNA reads TGCGCCAGCAGCTTTACTAGCGATGAAGAGACCCAGTACTTC. Translation gives CASSFTSDEETQYF.

This clonotype was observed many times. V is TRBV20-1 and J is TRBJ2-7, with 7 bases that match TRBD1. The CDR3 covers 13 residues. CDR1 and CDR2 from the germline V gene are DFQATT and SNEGSKA (reference sequence). Here the CDR3 DNA reads TGCAGCGGCGGATCAGGGGGATCGGGCGAGCAGTACTTC. Its translation: CSGGSGGSGEQYF.

There are many counts of this clonotype. The V gene is TRBV6-1, the J gene TRBJ1-2, with D possibly matching TRBD1 (5 bases). From germline, CDR1 is MNHNS and CDR2 SASEGT. Trimming took off 5 bases at V and 5 bases at J, with 30 bases between the two ends. The CDR3 loop spans 19 amino acids. The CDR3 spells CASSPLARVSRLSGYGYTF. CDR3 nucleotides: TGTGCCAGCAGTCCCCTCGCCAGGGTCTCCCGGTTGTCCGGGTATGGCTACACCTTC.

In this sample, this clonotype turned up many times. This rearrangement joins TRBV5-1 to TRBJ2-7; 11 nucleotides agree with TRBD1. V lost 4 bases, J lost 6 bases, and 6 bases stayed unmatched. Germline CDR1 and CDR2: SGHRS and YFSETQ. This CDR3 has 14 residues. CDR3 loop: CASSLSGTGGEQYF. The DNA for the CDR3 is TGCGCCAGCAGCCTATCCGGGACAGGGGGCGAGCAGTACTTC.

This clonotype was picked up many times. The chain is built from TRBV6-1 and TRBJ1-2; 7 bases match TRBD1. The trim removed 6 bases at V and 4 bases at J, leaving 8 bases unmatched. This CDR3 spans 14 amino acids. The germline CDR1 and CDR2 sequences are MNHNS and SASEGT. The CDR3 DNA reads TGTGCCAGCAGCCCTGACAGGGAGGCCTATGGCTACACCTTC. The encoded protein is CASSPDREAYGYTF.

This clonotype was detected many times. This rearrangement joins TRBV15 to TRBJ1-4; unclear D gene. Trimming left V 5 bases short and J 4 bases short, with 8 bases between. The length of the CDR3 is 13 residues. From germline, CDR1 is LNHNV and CDR2 YYDKDF (reference sequence). CDR3 sequence (DNA): TGTGCCACCAGCGAGGGCATTAATGAAAAACTGTTTTTT. The encoded protein is CATSEGINEKLFF.

The V call is TRBV4-2, the J call TRBJ2-7; no reliable D call. Deletions cut 0 bases from V and 0 bases from J, with 9 bases between. CDR3 size: 15 residues. Germline CDR1 is LGHNA and CDR2 is YNFKEQ. CDR3 protein: CASSQEATGSYEQYF. CDR3 DNA sequence: TGTGCCAGCAGCCAAGAGGCGACGGGCTCCTACGAGCAGTACTTC.

This clonotype was seen at least ten times. The rearrangement joins TRBV20-1 to TRBJ2-7, with D tentatively TRBD2 (6 bases). Germline lookup yields CDR1 DFQATT and CDR2 SNEGSKA (reference sequence). This CDR3 is built from 15 residues. Trimming removed 2 bases from V and 0 bases from J, with 14 bases in between. The chain's CDR3 is CSARQGSGGSYEQYF. The CDR3 coding sequence is TGCAGTGCTAGACAGGGCTCCGGGGGCTCCTACGAGCAGTACTTC.

This clonotype is deemed medium-sized. The CDR3 DNA reads TGCAGTGCTAGGGCTGGGGGCGAGAGTTCACCCCTCCACTTT. It is translated as CSARAGGESSPLHF. The J gene is TRBJ1-6, the V gene TRBV20-1; D possibly corresponds to TRBD1 (6 bases). The CDR3 length is 14 residues. Per germline, CDR1 DFQATT and CDR2 SNEGSKA (reference sequence). V was shortened by 3 bases and J by 9 bases, with 15 bases between the two germline ends.

There are many counts of this clonotype. V is TRBV7-9 and J is TRBJ1-4; D remains unclear. Trimming stripped 8 bases from V and 4 bases from J, with 8 bases between. This CDR3 spans 12 amino acids. Germline CDR1 SEHNR, CDR2 FQNEAQ (reference sequence). The CDR3 bases are TGTGCCAGCCTCGGGGTTAATGAAAAACTGTTTTTT. Translation gives CASLGVNEKLFF.

This clonotype was seen at least ten times. CDR3 DNA: TGTGCCAGCAGTGTCGGGACAGGGCACACAGATACGCAGTATTTT. Encoded protein: CASSVGTGHTDTQYF. J is TRBJ2-3 and V is TRBV2, with 9 bases identical to TRBD1. This CDR3 is built from 15 residues. The trim removed 4 bases at V and 2 bases at J, leaving 4 bases unmatched. Germline-derived CDR1 and CDR2 are SNHLY and FYNNEI.

In its sample, this clonotype was seen many times. The chain carries TRBV15 and TRBJ1-3; 7 nucleotides line up with TRBD1. V was pared by 0 bases and J by 4 bases, with 3 bases of the junction left unmatched. CDR1 is LNHNV and CDR2 is YYDKDF in the germline V gene (reference sequence). This CDR3 is built from 15 residues. CDR3 in amino acids: CATSRDPGQGNTIYF. CDR3 in DNA: TGTGCCACCAGCAGAGATCCGGGACAGGGAAACACCATATATTTT.

Points on this clonotype: One base away lies a much larger clone, so this may be a sequencing read error. V gene TRBV9 combines with J gene TRBJ1-4; no definite D call. Germline V gene lookup returns CDR1 SGDLS and CDR2 YYNGEE. CDR3 size: 15 residues. CDR3 DNA sequence: TGTGTCAGCAGCGTAGGCGTGACCACTAATGAAAAACTGTTTTTT. Translation: CVSSVGVTTNEKLFF.

This sequence joins TRBV4-3 and TRBJ2-1, with TRBD2 matching 9 bases. Germline trimming cut 3 bases from V and 4 bases from J; bases unmatched to any gene: 19. The V gene's germline CDR1 is LGHNA and CDR2 YSLEER. The CDR3 totals 20 residues. The CDR3 here is CASSQRLAEDNQFQYNEQFF. The DNA of the CDR3 is TGCGCCAGCAGCCAGAGACTAGCGGAAGATAACCAATTCCAATACAATGAGCAGTTCTTC.

In this sample, this clonotype turned up many times. This rearrangement joins TRBV5-6 to TRBJ1-1; perhaps TRBD1 as D (5 bases). V was clipped by 0 bases and J by 3 bases, with 12 bases between them. CDR1 SGHDT and CDR2 YYEEEE come from the germline V gene. The CDR3 runs 15 residues. The CDR3 loop is CASSLERGEHTEAFF. The DNA of the CDR3 is TGTGCCAGCAGCTTGGAACGGGGGGAGCACACTGAAGCTTTCTTT.

A remark on this clonotype: At one of its ends the junction is not consistent with the germline gene, which may arise from a read error. This chain uses TRBV6-1 with TRBJ1-2, with D possibly TRBD1 on 6 matching bases. This CDR3 contains 17 residues. In germline, CDR1 is MNHNS, CDR2 SASEGT. The CDR3 nucleotides are TGTGCCAGCGGTGAAAGGGGGAGAAAAGGCCCCTATGGTGGCTACACCTTC. Its translation: CASGERGRKGPYGGYTF.

This clonotype was observed at least ten times. V is TRBV5-5 and J is TRBJ2-3; D is undetermined. V was shortened by 1 base and J by 6 bases, with 6 bases between the two germline ends. CDR3 length: 12 residues. From germline, CDR1 is SGHKS and CDR2 YYEKEE (reference sequence). The chain's CDR3 is CASSLSLDTQYF. The CDR3, as DNA: TGTGCCAGCAGCTTGTCCCTTGATACGCAGTATTTT.

This clonotype was detected ten times or more. The V gene is TRBV7-8, the J gene TRBJ2-5; D possibly matches TRBD1 or TRBD2 (6 bases each). The CDR3 covers 12 residues. Germline loops: CDR1 SGHVS, CDR2 FQNEAQ. The V gene lost 0 bases and the J gene lost 14 bases, with 13 bases spanning the gap. The DNA for the CDR3 is TGTGCCAGCAGCTTAGCGGGGGGCCCACTCTACTTC. Translated, it gives CASSLAGGPLYF.

This clonotype has at least ten counts. CDR3 in amino acids: CATKNGGQGPMRAFF. The DNA for the CDR3 is TGCGCCACCAAAAACGGAGGCCAGGGACCCATGCGTGCTTTCTTT. V and J are TRBV4-1 and TRBJ1-1, with D tentatively TRBD1 (5 bases). The germline V and J ends were trimmed by 10 bases and 11 bases, with 29 bases remaining between them. The CDR3 has 15 residues. The V gene's germline CDR1 is MGHRA and CDR2 YSYEKL.